One and the same sample provided the 18 T cell receptor beta chains below, sequenced in a study of early T cells in non-severe SARS-CoV-2 infection. In TCRdb, the 5' RACE reads were re-called with MiXCR into one record per CDR3 protein. The sample carries about 68,000 distinct CDR3 sequences, 12% recorded once. Sequencing input: whole blood. The source is an adult who was a healthcare worker with PCR-confirmed SARS-CoV-2 infection or an uninfected control (not recorded which).

The chain recombines TRBV18 with TRBJ2-5, with D perhaps TRBD1 or TRBD2 (5 bases each). V was clipped by 2 bases and J by 2 bases, with 6 bases between them. The CDR3 has 13 amino acids. The germline V gene has CDR1 KGHSH and CDR2 LQKENI. The CDR3 DNA is TGTGCCAGCTCACCAGGGACGCAAGAGACCCAGTACTTC. Its protein is CASSPGTQETQYF. The full variable domain, rest sourced from reference TRBV18 and TRBJ2-5, is NAGVMQNPRHLVRRRGQEARLRCSPMKGHSHVYWYRQLPEEGLKFMVYLQKENIIDESGMPKERFSAEFPKEGPSILRIQQVVRGDSAAYFCASSPGTQETQYFGPGTRLLVL.

This clonotype was seen repeatedly, ten times or more. The rearrangement joins TRBV20-1 to TRBJ2-3, with 9 bases aligning to TRBD1. Germline assignment: CDR1 DFQATT and CDR2 SNEGSKA (reference sequence). CDR3 length equals 19 residues. Losses at the gene ends were 6 bases for V and 4 bases for J; bases not matched to a gene: 23. CDR3 DNA sequence: TGCAGTGCCCCCCGTTCCGGGACAGGGAAGTTTCCCCTCCCAGATACGCAGTATTTT. Protein product: CSAPRSGTGKFPLPDTQYF.

This clonotype was seen more than once but under ten times. The chain uses TRBV19 and TRBJ2-4; 11 bases fit TRBD1. The CDR3 contains 19 residues. V trimming: 1 base; J trimming: 2 bases; junction bases outside the gene matches: 10. The germline V gene has CDR1 LNHDA and CDR2 SQIVND (reference sequence). CDR3 region: CASSIARGTGGASKNIQYF. In DNA form, the CDR3 reads TGTGCCAGTAGTATAGCTAGAGGGACAGGGGGTGCGTCCAAAAACATTCAGTACTTC.

The J gene is TRBJ2-7, the V gene TRBV29-1; D possibly corresponds to TRBD1 (6 bases). V lost 4 bases and J lost 2, with 6 bases in between. The CDR3 runs to 11 residues. Germline CDR1 reads SQVTM; CDR2 reads ANQGSEA. DNA for the CDR3: TGCAGCGTTGGGACAGCCTACGAGCAGTACTTC. It is translated as CSVGTAYEQYF.

This clonotype showed up just a few times. The chain carries TRBV6-5 and TRBJ1-1; D is uncertain. Germline lookup yields CDR1 MNHEY and CDR2 SVGAGI. The CDR3 is 11 residues long. Trimming removed 6 bases at V and 10 bases at J, with 12 bases between. In DNA form, the CDR3 reads TGTGCCAGCAGCACCCCCAATCGAGCTTTCTTT. Its protein is CASSTPNRAFF.

The chain links TRBV12-3 or TRBV12-4 to TRBJ2-1; 10 bases are shared with TRBD2. The CDR3 runs to 15 residues. J lost 5 bases, V lost 5 bases, and 6 bases had no gene match. This CDR3 is CASSTTSGVDNEQFF. In DNA, the CDR3 is TGTGCCAGCAGTACAACTAGCGGGGTAGACAATGAGCAGTTCTTC.

This clonotype was counted ten times or more. The chain carries TRBV4-1 and TRBJ2-1; D gene unclear. The CDR3 sequence is 16 residues long. The V gene's germline CDR1 is MGHRA and CDR2 YSYEKL. V was trimmed by 0 bases and J by 0 bases, leaving 9 bases between them. The CDR3: CASSQDPVSSYNEQFF. Here the CDR3 DNA reads TGCGCCAGCAGCCAAGATCCCGTTAGCTCCTACAATGAGCAGTTCTTC.

In this sample, this clonotype turned up a few times. This chain joins TRBV5-4 and TRBJ2-3, with D perhaps matching TRBD1 or TRBD2 (5 bases each). The germline gives CDR1 SGHNT, CDR2 YYREEE (reference sequence). The CDR3 runs to 16 residues. V dropped 0 bases and J dropped 5 bases, with 16 bases sitting between them. The CDR3 DNA is TGTGCCAGCAGCTTGGAGAGGGGTCGCCCTGGAGATACGCAGTATTTT. Encoded protein: CASSLERGRPGDTQYF. The whole variable domain, remainder taken from reference TRBV5-4 and TRBJ2-3, is ETGVTQSPTHLIKTRGQQVTLRCSSQSGHNTVSWYQQALGQGPQFIFQYYREEENGRGNFPPRFSGLQFPNYSSELNVNALELDDSALYLCASSLERGRPGDTQYFGPGTRLTVL.

The sample holds many counts of this clonotype. The J gene is TRBJ1-5, the V gene TRBV7-8; no definite D call. The CDR3 sequence is 12 residues long. Germline lookup yields CDR1 SGHVS and CDR2 FQNEAQ. The V end lost 1 base, the J end lost 7 bases, and 5 bases lay between the germline ends. CDR3: CASSLEAQPQHF. The CDR3 coding sequence is TGTGCCAGCAGCTTAGAAGCACAGCCCCAGCATTTT.

This clonotype was seen many times. The chain joins TRBV29-1 to TRBJ2-5; D is uncertain. The germline CDR1 and CDR2 sequences are SQVTM and ANQGSEA. CDR3 length equals 12 residues. Trimming removed 4 bases at V and 7 bases at J, with 13 bases between. The CDR3 spells CSVGAGLGTQYF. The CDR3 bases are TGCAGCGTTGGGGCAGGTCTCGGGACCCAGTACTTC.

This clonotype was observed at least ten times. The chain joins TRBV18 to TRBJ1-4; no clear D. The CDR3 has 14 residues. V lost 3 bases, J lost 7 bases, and 12 bases lay in between. Germline V gene data show CDR1 as KGHSH and CDR2 as LQKENI. CDR3 nucleotides: TGTGCCAGCTCACCGGGCCGACGAAGTGAAAAACTGTTTTTT. Encoded protein: CASSPGRRSEKLFF.

This clonotype occurred many times. The V and J genes are TRBV7-9 and TRBJ1-2; D is perhaps TRBD1 (5 bases). The CDR3 contains 14 residues. Trimming removed 1 base at V and 5 bases at J, with 11 bases between. The germline V gene encodes CDR1 SEHNR and CDR2 FQNEAQ (reference sequence). Here the CDR3 DNA reads TGTGCCAGCAGCTTAGAACAGGCCCTTTATGGCTACACCTTC. As protein: CASSLEQALYGYTF.

The chain is built from TRBV20-1 and TRBJ2-7, with 7 bases matching TRBD1. V was pared by 2 bases and J by 2 bases, with 3 bases of the junction left unmatched. Germline CDR1 and CDR2: DFQATT and SNEGSKA (reference sequence). There are 13 residues in the CDR3. CDR3 loop: CSARRTGTYEQYF. In DNA, the CDR3 is TGCAGTGCTAGAAGGACAGGTACCTACGAGCAGTACTTC.

This clonotype was observed a few times. The V call is TRBV30, the J call TRBJ2-2, with TRBD1 as a possible D gene (6 bases). Germline loops: CDR1 GTSNPN, CDR2 SVGIG (reference sequence). The length of the CDR3 is 14 residues. Trimming pared 2 bases from V and 4 bases from J, leaving 11 bases between. CDR3 amino acids: CAWSYRGITGELFF. For the CDR3, the DNA is TGTGCCTGGAGTTATAGGGGGATCACCGGGGAGCTGTTTTTT.

There are many counts of this clonotype. V is TRBV7-9 and J is TRBJ1-2; maybe TRBD1 (5 bases). Germline V gives CDR1 SEHNR, CDR2 FQNEAQ (reference sequence). V lost 3 bases and J 4 bases, leaving 15 bases between the germline ends. The CDR3 is 15 amino acids. In nucleotides, the CDR3 is TGTGCCAGCAGCTTCGGAGGGGCGAGGGGCTATGGCTACACCTTC. It codes for CASSFGGARGYGYTF.

The rearrangement joins TRBV20-1 to TRBJ1-1, with 8 bases that match TRBD1. Germline CDR1 and CDR2: DFQATT and SNEGSKA (reference sequence). CDR3 length equals 14 residues. Trimming at V came to 6 bases and at J to 4 bases, leaving 10 bases not matched to a gene. This CDR3 reads CSAASTGVGTEAFF. The CDR3 DNA reads as TGCAGTGCCGCCTCGACAGGGGTAGGCACTGAAGCTTTCTTT.

This clonotype showed up many times. This chain connects TRBV30 to TRBJ2-3; D gene unclear. The germline V gene has CDR1 GTSNPN and CDR2 SVGIG (reference sequence). V dropped 0 bases and J dropped 0 bases, with 7 bases sitting between them. The CDR3 length is 14 residues. CDR3 residues: CAWSVFGSTDTQYF. The CDR3 nucleotides read TGTGCCTGGAGTGTGTTTGGTAGCACAGATACGCAGTATTTT.

This clonotype came up a few times. The chain uses TRBV11-2 and TRBJ1-2, with D perhaps matching TRBD1 (5 bases). Trimming left V 4 bases short and J 8 bases short, with 14 bases between. The CDR3 is made up of 13 amino acids. CDR1 and CDR2 from the germline V gene are SGHAT and FQNNGV. DNA for the CDR3: TGTGCCAGCAGCTCCGCAGGGTTCTCCGGCTACACCTTC. Translation: CASSSAGFSGYTF.